The 10 T cell receptor beta chains below come from one sample, sequenced in a study of response to subunit inactivated influenza vaccine. TCRdb ran MiXCR on the RT-PCR reads and lists one entry per CDR3 protein. The table records 650,000 to 800,000 distinct CDR3 sequences, more than 11% of them present only once. The sample was PBMCs from blood, taken less than 15 days before vaccination. The receptors originated from a man aged 45 to 65 who received an inactivated influenza vaccine.

CDR3 in DNA: TGTGCCAGCAGCTCCGGGGCGGGCGGCGAGCAGTACTTC. Amino acid sequence: CASSSGAGGEQYF. The rearrangement uses TRBV13 and TRBJ2-7; the D call may be TRBD1 or TRBD2 (5 bases each). CDR3 size: 13 residues. CDR1 is PRHDT, CDR2 FYEKMQ, per germline (reference sequence). The ends were cut back, 4 bases at V and 6 bases at J, with 13 bases in the middle. Supplemented by reference TRBV13 and TRBJ2-7, the full variable domain reads AAGVIQSPRHLIKEKRETATLKCYPIPRHDTVYWYQQGPGQDPQFLISFYEKMQSDKGSIPDRFSAQQFSDYHSELNMSSLELGDSALYFCASSSGAGGEQYFGPGTRLTVT.

The chain couples TRBV24-1 to TRBJ2-1, with a possible D match to TRBD2 (6 bases). The CDR3 is made up of 16 amino acids. The V end was cut by 3 bases, the J end by 7 bases, with 18 bases between. The germline V gene has CDR1 KGHDR and CDR2 SFDVKD. The CDR3 protein is CATSDPEGTLGNEQFF. CDR3 bases: TGTGCCACCAGTGATCCGGAGGGAACTCTAGGGAATGAGCAGTTCTTC.

The chain joins TRBV5-1 to TRBJ2-3, with 7 bases identical to TRBD2. Looked up from germline, CDR1 is SGHRS and CDR2 is YFSETQ. This CDR3 region has 12 residues. J lost 6 bases, V lost 4 bases, and 2 bases had no gene match. The chain's CDR3 is CASSELADTQYF. In DNA form, the CDR3 reads TGCGCCAGCAGCGAACTAGCGGATACGCAGTATTTT.

There are a few counts of this clonotype. V and J are TRBV14 and TRBJ2-1; 8 nucleotides align to TRBD2. Germline assignment: CDR1 SGHDN and CDR2 FVKESK. The length of the CDR3 is 15 residues. V gave up 4 bases and J gave up 6 bases; unmatched junction bases: 8. The CDR3 DNA is TGTGCCAGCAGCCTAGGGACTAGACGTCTCAATGAGCAGTTCTTC. Protein: CASSLGTRRLNEQFF.

In this sample, this clonotype turned up a few times. V gene TRBV20-1 combines with J gene TRBJ2-3, with no clear D. CDR3 length equals 17 residues. Looked up from germline, CDR1 is DFQATT and CDR2 is SNEGSKA (reference sequence). Trimming pared 5 bases from V and 0 bases from J, leaving 21 bases between. CDR3 bases: TGCAGTGCTCGCCCACTACCCGGAACGGATAGCACAGATACGCAGTATTTT. Translated: CSARPLPGTDSTDTQYF.

The chain couples TRBV28 to TRBJ1-2; D gene unclear. The V gene's germline CDR1 is MDHEN and CDR2 SYDVKM. The ends were cut back, 2 bases at V and 3 bases at J, with 7 bases in the middle. The CDR3 is made up of 13 amino acids. CDR3 loop: CASSLRAYYGYTF. CDR3 nucleotide sequence: TGTGCCAGCAGTTTAAGGGCCTACTATGGCTACACCTTC.

The genes are TRBV29-1 and TRBJ2-4, with a weak D call TRBD1 (7 bases). The germline gives CDR1 SQVTM, CDR2 ANQGSEA. CDR3 length equals 12 residues. The V end was cut by 6 bases, the J end by 8 bases, with 14 bases between. The CDR3: CSVEGARDIQYF. CDR3 coding DNA: TGCAGCGTGGAGGGGGCTAGGGACATTCAGTACTTC.

This clonotype was observed many times. The CDR3 bases are TGTGCCAGCAGTGGACAGTACGAGCAGTACTTC. Translating gives CASSGQYEQYF. The chain joins TRBV12-3 or TRBV12-4 to TRBJ2-7, with D maybe TRBD1 (6 bases). Trimming stripped 5 bases from V and 4 bases from J, with 6 bases between. The CDR3 is 11 amino acids.

The J gene is TRBJ2-5, the V gene TRBV7-9, with D uncertain. Germline V lookup: CDR1 SEHNR, CDR2 FQNEAQ (reference sequence). V lost 5 bases to trimming and J lost 5 bases, with 18 bases between them. The CDR3 sequence is 15 residues long. CDR3 residues: CASSQTMGFRETQYF. CDR3 bases: TGTGCCAGCAGCCAGACAATGGGGTTCCGCGAGACCCAGTACTTC.

In its sample, this clonotype was seen a few times. The rearrangement joins TRBV11-2 to TRBJ2-3; 13 positions match TRBD2. CDR1 is SGHAT, CDR2 FQNNGV, per germline. Germline trimming cut 5 bases from V and 6 bases from J; bases unmatched to any gene: 8. The length of the CDR3 is 16 residues. The CDR3 DNA is TGTGCCAGCAGCCACACTAGCGGGGGGGGGTGGGATACGCAGTATTTT. Its protein product is CASSHTSGGGWDTQYF.